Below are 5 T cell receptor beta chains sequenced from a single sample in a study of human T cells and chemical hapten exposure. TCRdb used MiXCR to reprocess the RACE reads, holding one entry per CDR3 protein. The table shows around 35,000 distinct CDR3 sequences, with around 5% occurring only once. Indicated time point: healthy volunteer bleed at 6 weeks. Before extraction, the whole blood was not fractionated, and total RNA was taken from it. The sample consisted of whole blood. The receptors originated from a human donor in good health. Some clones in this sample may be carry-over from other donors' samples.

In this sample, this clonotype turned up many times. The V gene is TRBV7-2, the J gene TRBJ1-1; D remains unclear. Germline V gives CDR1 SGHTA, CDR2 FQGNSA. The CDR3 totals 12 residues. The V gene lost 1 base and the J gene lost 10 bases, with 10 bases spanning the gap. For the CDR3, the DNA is TGTGCCAGCAGCTTAGAAACGAGGGTAGCTTTCTTT. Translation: CASSLETRVAFF.

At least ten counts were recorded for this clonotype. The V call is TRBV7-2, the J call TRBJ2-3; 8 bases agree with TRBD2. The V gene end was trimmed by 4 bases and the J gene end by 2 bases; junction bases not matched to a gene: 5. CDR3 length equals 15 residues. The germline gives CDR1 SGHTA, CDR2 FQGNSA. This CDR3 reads CASSSIAGLTDTQYF. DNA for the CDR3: TGTGCCAGCAGCTCAATAGCGGGGCTCACAGATACGCAGTATTTT.

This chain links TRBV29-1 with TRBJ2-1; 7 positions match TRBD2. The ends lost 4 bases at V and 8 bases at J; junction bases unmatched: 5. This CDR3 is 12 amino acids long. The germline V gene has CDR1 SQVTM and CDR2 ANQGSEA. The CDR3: CSVVGGVDEQFF. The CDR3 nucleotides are TGCAGCGTTGTGGGGGGGGTCGATGAGCAGTTCTTC.

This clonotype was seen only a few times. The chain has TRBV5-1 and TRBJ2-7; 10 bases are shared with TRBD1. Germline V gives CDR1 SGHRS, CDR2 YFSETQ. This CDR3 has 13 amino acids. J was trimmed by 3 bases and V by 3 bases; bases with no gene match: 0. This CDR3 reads CASSWDRGYEQYF. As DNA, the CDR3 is TGCGCCAGCAGCTGGGACAGGGGCTACGAGCAGTACTTC. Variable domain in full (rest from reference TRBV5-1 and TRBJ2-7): KAGVTQTPRYLIKTRGQQVTLSCSPISGHRSVSWYQQTPGQGLQFLFEYFSETQRNKGNFPGRFSGRQFSNSRSEMNVSTLELGDSALYLCASSWDRGYEQYFGPGTRLTVT.

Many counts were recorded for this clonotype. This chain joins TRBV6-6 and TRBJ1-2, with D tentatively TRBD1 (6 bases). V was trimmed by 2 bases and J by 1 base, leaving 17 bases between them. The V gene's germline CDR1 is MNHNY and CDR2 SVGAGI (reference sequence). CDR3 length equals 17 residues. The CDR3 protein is CASSYLLGSRGNYGYTF. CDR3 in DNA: TGTGCCAGCAGTTACCTGCTAGGGTCCAGGGGTAACTATGGCTACACCTTC.